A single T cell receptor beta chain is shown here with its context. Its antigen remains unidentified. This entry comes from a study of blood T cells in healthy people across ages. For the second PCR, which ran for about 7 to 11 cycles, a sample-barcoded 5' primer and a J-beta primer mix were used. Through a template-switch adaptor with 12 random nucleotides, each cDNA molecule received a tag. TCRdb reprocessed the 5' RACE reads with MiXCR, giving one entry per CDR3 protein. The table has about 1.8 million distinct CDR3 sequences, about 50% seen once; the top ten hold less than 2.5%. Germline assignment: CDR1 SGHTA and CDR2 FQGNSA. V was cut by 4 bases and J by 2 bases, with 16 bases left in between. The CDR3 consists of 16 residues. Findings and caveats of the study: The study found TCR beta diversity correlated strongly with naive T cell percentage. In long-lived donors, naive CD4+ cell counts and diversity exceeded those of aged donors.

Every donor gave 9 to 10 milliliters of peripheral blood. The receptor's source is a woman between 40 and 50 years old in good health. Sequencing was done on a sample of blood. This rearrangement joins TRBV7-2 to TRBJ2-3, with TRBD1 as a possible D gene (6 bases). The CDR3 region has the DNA TGTGCCAGCAGCTCACAGGGTGCTCTACCCACAGATACGCAGTATTTT. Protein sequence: CASSSQGALPTDTQYF.